Following are 9 T cell receptor beta chains from one sample sequenced in a study of T cells in Graves' hyperthyroidism and ophthalmopathy. Researchers took RNA transcripts and amplified the TCR beta CDR3 regions from them. HTBI primers were used for first-round RT-PCR of the TCR CDR3. TCRdb called the multiplex PCR reads again in MiXCR, with one record for every CDR3 protein. The sample carries 400,000 to 500,000 distinct CDR3 sequences, roughly 14% recorded once. Material for sequencing was blood. These receptors were taken from a woman between 18 and 29 years old with Graves' hyperthyroidism.

The chain combines TRBV19 with TRBJ1-5; D perhaps matches TRBD1 (5 bases). From germline, CDR1 is LNHDA and CDR2 SQIVND (reference sequence). Between the trimmed V and J ends, which lost 4 bases and 5 bases, there was a span of 18 bases. The CDR3 sequence is 16 residues long. CDR3 loop: CASSTQGAPFDQPQHF. CDR3 DNA: TGTGCCAGTAGTACACAAGGGGCCCCCTTCGATCAGCCCCAGCATTTT.

This chain connects TRBV5-6 to TRBJ1-1; the D is unclear. V was trimmed by 1 base and J by 4 bases, leaving 8 bases between them. Germline CDR1 SGHDT, CDR2 YYEEEE. This CDR3 has 13 amino acids. The CDR3 bases are TGTGCCAGCAGCTTGCACGAGGGCACTGAAGCTTTCTTT. It translates to CASSLHEGTEAFF.

This clonotype was counted at least ten times. The chain is built from TRBV18 and TRBJ2-1, with 13 bases that match TRBD2. V was clipped by 4 bases and J by 6 bases; unmatched bases: 21. Germline values: CDR1 KGHSH, CDR2 LQKENI. The CDR3 loop spans 21 amino acids. Written as DNA, the CDR3 is TGTGCCAGCTCACGCCAAGACAGTACCGGGACTAGCGGGATACGGGGCAATGAGCAGTTCTTC. Translated: CASSRQDSTGTSGIRGNEQFF. Based on the CDR3 plus reference TRBV18 and TRBJ2-1, the full variable domain is NAGVMQNPRHLVRRRGQEARLRCSPMKGHSHVYWYRQLPEEGLKFMVYLQKENIIDESGMPKERFSAEFPKEGPSILRIQQVVRGDSAAYFCASSRQDSTGTSGIRGNEQFFGPGTRLTVL.

This clonotype came up many times. The chain has TRBV11-3 and TRBJ2-7; TRBD2 matches 7 bases. V dropped 1 base and J dropped 4; count of bases not matched to a gene: 4. Germline CDR1 SGHNT, CDR2 YENEEA. The CDR3 sequence is 14 residues long. This CDR3 is CASSLGRELYEQYF. The CDR3 DNA sequence: TGTGCCAGCAGCTTAGGGCGGGAGTTATACGAGCAGTACTTC.

This clonotype has a count of ten or more. The chain has TRBV7-9 and TRBJ1-4; a possible D gene is TRBD1 (5 bases). The CDR3 is 15 amino acids. Looked up from germline, CDR1 is SEHNR and CDR2 is FQNEAQ (reference sequence). The V gene lost 5 bases and the J gene lost 5 bases, with 15 bases spanning the gap. CDR3 sequence: CASSPQGGANEKLFF. CDR3 in DNA: TGTGCCAGCAGCCCTCAAGGAGGGGCCAATGAAAAACTGTTTTTT. Supplemented by reference TRBV7-9 and TRBJ1-4, the full variable domain reads DTGVSQNPRHKITKRGQNVTFRCDPISEHNRLYWYRQTLGQGPEFLTYFQNEAQLEKSRLLSDRFSAERPKGSFSTLEIQRTEQGDSAMYLCASSPQGGANEKLFFGSGTQLSVL.

This clonotype was counted at least ten times. The genes are TRBV19 and TRBJ1-1; D gene unclear. This CDR3 contains 14 residues. The V and J ends lost 2 bases and 1 base respectively, with 8 bases between them. CDR1 and CDR2 (germline): LNHDA, SQIVND (reference sequence). The CDR3 DNA reads as TGTGCCAGTAGTATAACCTTTGGGAACACTGAAGCTTTCTTT. Translating gives CASSITFGNTEAFF.

The chain has TRBV20-1 and TRBJ2-3, with D possibly being TRBD2 (5 bases). The germline gives CDR1 DFQATT, CDR2 SNEGSKA (reference sequence). The CDR3 totals 15 residues. The V end lost 3 bases, the J end lost 2 bases, and 15 bases lay between the germline ends. The chain's CDR3 is CSASRDVGSTDTQYF. The DNA of the CDR3 is TGCAGTGCTAGCCGGGATGTAGGGTCCACAGATACGCAGTATTTT.

As concerns this clonotype: This may stem from a read error, because a much larger clone lies one nucleotide away. The gene calls are TRBV12-3 or TRBV12-4 and TRBJ1-2; D uncertain. The length of the CDR3 is 14 residues. CDR3 sequence (DNA): TGTGCCAGCGGTTTAAATGGGCTTAACTATGGCTACACCTTC. Its protein product is CASGLNGLNYGYTF.

The table lists this clonotype with many counts. The V call is TRBV7-8, the J call TRBJ1-2, with D possibly being TRBD1 (6 bases). In germline, CDR1 is SGHVS, CDR2 FQNEAQ. Trimming removed 5 bases from V and 7 bases from J, with 20 bases in between. CDR3 length: 15 amino acids. The CDR3 reads CASSPSPDRMGGYTF. The CDR3 nucleotides read TGTGCCAGCAGCCCCTCTCCGGACAGAATGGGTGGCTACACCTTC. The full variable domain, its missing parts supplied by reference TRBV7-8 and TRBJ1-2, is GAGVSQSPRYKVAKRGQDVALRCDPISGHVSLFWYQQALGQGPEFLTYFQNEAQLDKSGLPSDRFFAERPEGSVSTLKIQRTQQEDSAVYLCASSPSPDRMGGYTFGSGTRLTVV.